This passage covers 30 T cell receptor beta chains from one sample sequenced in a study of T cell changes during pregnancy in multiple sclerosis. Produced via immunoSEQ multiplex PCR; TCRdb's table is partial and in-frame only. This table has roughly 110,000 clones, 80% to 95% appearing once. Sequences were derived from peripheral blood, sampled in the third trimester of pregnancy. The receptor source for this set is a female donor in good health, enrolled as a control in a pregnancy study.

This clone was seen once. The CDR3 DNA follows: TGTGCCACCAATCGGGGATATAGCAATCAGCCCCAGCATTTT. Translated: CATNRGYSNQPQHF. The chain joins TRBV27 to TRBJ1-5; D not resolved. Germline CDR1 reads MNHEY; CDR2 reads SMNVEV (reference sequence). Trimming took off 10 bases at V and 0 bases at J, with 13 bases between the two ends. The CDR3 spans 14 residues.

V usage is TRBV7-2 and J usage is TRBJ2-7; 9 bases line up with TRBD1. Germline assignment: CDR1 SGHTA and CDR2 FQGNSA. This CDR3 comprises 15 residues. J lost 7 bases, V lost 2 bases, and 9 bases had no gene match. The CDR3 nucleotides are TGTGCCAGCAGCTTATGGAGGGACAGGGTCGGGGAGCAGTACTTC. Its protein is CASSLWRDRVGEQYF.

The chain combines TRBV19 with TRBJ1-5; the D gene is possibly TRBD1 (5 bases). Germline values: CDR1 LNHDA, CDR2 SQIVND (reference sequence). The V end lost 6 bases, the J end lost 0 bases, and 12 bases lay between the germline ends. The CDR3 covers 15 residues. In DNA, the CDR3 is TGTGCCAGTAGCTTGGGGCTTAATAGCAATCAGCCCCAGCATTTT. It specifies CASSLGLNSNQPQHF.

CDR3 residues: CATQTGGSDTQYF. CDR3 DNA sequence: TGTGCCACCCAGACGGGGGGTTCAGATACGCAGTATTTT. This rearrangement joins TRBV6-6 to TRBJ2-3; TRBD2 aligns across 7 bases. The CDR3 totals 13 residues. Germline values: CDR1 MNHNY, CDR2 SVGAGI (reference sequence). After removal of 10 bases from V and 4 bases from J, the junction contained 8 bases not matched to a gene.

The CDR3 DNA reads TGTGCCAGCAGCTTCCCGGGACAGTTAACTGAAGCTTTCTTT. Its translation is CASSFPGQLTEAFF. The chain uses TRBV5-4 and TRBJ1-1; 7 bases match TRBD1. With 2 bases clipped from V and 5 bases from J, the junction kept 6 bases outside the gene matches. This CDR3 has 14 amino acids. Germline V lookup: CDR1 SGHNT, CDR2 YYREEE (reference sequence).

The rearrangement links TRBV4-2 to TRBJ1-2; 8 bases align to TRBD1. J was trimmed by 4 bases and V by 1 base; bases with no gene match: 11. The CDR3 totals 17 residues. The germline V gene encodes CDR1 LGHNA and CDR2 YNFKEQ. The CDR3 DNA sequence: TGTGCCAGCAGCCAAGGACCGCAGGGGGCCTATCTCTATGGCTACACCTTC. It encodes CASSQGPQGAYLYGYTF.

Only a few counts were recorded for this clone. V usage is TRBV5-4 and J usage is TRBJ1-1; 9 nucleotides match TRBD1. Losses at the gene ends were 4 bases for V and 6 bases for J; bases not matched to a gene: 4. The CDR3 loop spans 13 amino acids. The germline gives CDR1 SGHNT, CDR2 YYREEE (reference sequence). The CDR3 nucleotides read TGTGCCAGCAGCCCAGGGACAGGGCCTGAAGCTTTCTTT. Translating gives CASSPGTGPEAFF.

The chain employs TRBV18 and TRBJ2-7; possible D gene TRBD1, 6 bases. The CDR3 runs to 14 residues. Germline V gene data show CDR1 as KGHSH and CDR2 as LQKENI. V shed 4 bases and J shed 6 bases, with 16 bases lying between them. CDR3 amino acids: CASSQRQAALEQYF. The CDR3 DNA reads TGTGCCAGCTCACAACGACAGGCTGCTCTCGAGCAGTACTTC.

This rearrangement joins TRBV11-1 to TRBJ1-1, with 7 positions matching TRBD1. Germline loops: CDR1 SGHAT, CDR2 FQDESV (reference sequence). With 4 bases clipped from V and 2 bases from J, the junction kept 7 bases outside the gene matches. The CDR3 has 15 amino acids. In DNA form, the CDR3 reads TGTGCCAGCAGCTGGGAGACAGGGATCAACACTGAAGCTTTCTTT. Protein sequence: CASSWETGINTEAFF.

The V gene is TRBV6-5, the J gene TRBJ2-1; possibly TRBD2 for D (5 bases). V lost 6 bases, J lost 8 bases, and 14 bases lay in between. CDR1 and CDR2 from the germline V gene are MNHEY and SVGAGI. This CDR3 comprises 13 residues. CDR3 amino acids: CASSPNSVDEQFF. Written as DNA, the CDR3 is TGTGCCAGCAGCCCAAATAGCGTAGATGAGCAGTTCTTC.

The V and J genes are TRBV5-1 and TRBJ2-5; 9 nucleotides line up with TRBD2. Germline CDR1 reads SGHRS; CDR2 reads YFSETQ. The CDR3 runs 14 residues. Unmatched junction bases numbered 0, after V lost 0 bases and J lost 3 bases. The chain's CDR3 is CASSLASGEETQYF. DNA of the CDR3: TGCGCCAGCAGCTTGGCTAGCGGGGAAGAGACCCAGTACTTC.

The V gene is TRBV23-1, the J gene TRBJ1-6; 9 nucleotides align to TRBD1. TRBV23-1 is reported as an ORF; its role is uncertain. The CDR3 has 17 amino acids. The V gene end was trimmed by 3 bases and the J gene end by 10 bases; junction bases not matched to a gene: 13. The CDR3 DNA follows: TGCGCCAGCAGTCAGGGGAGGACCGGGACAGGGTACTCACCCCTCCACTTT. Residues: CASSQGRTGTGYSPLHF.

This clone was picked up one time. The V call is TRBV27, the J call TRBJ2-2, with D possibly being TRBD1 (5 bases). The CDR3 loop spans 14 amino acids. Per the germline V gene, CDR1 is MNHEY and CDR2 is SMNVEV (reference sequence). V lost 0 bases and J 8 bases, leaving 10 bases between the germline ends. The CDR3 sequence: CASSLSRGPGELFF. CDR3 nucleotide sequence: TGTGCCAGCAGTTTATCTAGGGGCCCTGGGGAGCTGTTTTTT.

This clone has a handful of counts. The chain couples TRBV11-3 to TRBJ2-7; D is unclear. Germline V gene lookup returns CDR1 SGHNT and CDR2 YENEEA. V was trimmed by 5 bases and J by 4 bases, leaving 12 bases between them. The CDR3 totals 13 residues. The CDR3 nucleotides are TGTGCCAGCAGCCCGAGGCACGGGTACGAGCAGTACTTC. This encodes CASSPRHGYEQYF.

The chain uses TRBV7-3 and TRBJ2-1; tentatively, D is TRBD2 (6 bases). Germline CDR1 is SGHTA and CDR2 is FQGTGA. The V end was cut by 5 bases, the J end by 7 bases, with 12 bases between. This CDR3 contains 13 residues. The CDR3 region is CASSQISGNEQFF. CDR3 nucleotide sequence: TGTGCCAGCAGCCAGATCAGCGGGAATGAGCAGTTCTTC. The entire variable domain, with the rest obtained from reference TRBV7-3 and TRBJ2-1, is as follows: GAGVSQTPSNKVTEKGKYVELRCDPISGHTALYWYRQSLGQGPEFLIYFQGTGAADDSGLPNDRFFAVRPEGSVSTLKIQRTERGDSAVYLCASSQISGNEQFFGPGTRLTVL.

For this clone: The germline gene is not matched at one end of the junction; a read error may be the cause. The chain uses TRBV7-2 and TRBJ1-1; D remains unclear. The germline V gene has CDR1 SGHTA and CDR2 FQGNSA. The CDR3 loop spans 14 amino acids. CDR3 nucleotides: TGTGCCAGCACCTTAACATGGGGTGCGGGGGAAGCTTTCTTT. Protein product: CASTLTWGAGEAFF.

This chain joins TRBV9 and TRBJ1-2, with D possibly TRBD1 on 6 matching bases. V dropped 3 bases and J dropped 11 bases, with 11 bases sitting between them. CDR1 and CDR2 (germline): SGDLS, YYNGEE. The length of the CDR3 is 11 residues. CDR3 loop: CASSAGHRYTF. The DNA for the CDR3 is TGTGCCAGCAGCGCGGGACATCGGTACACCTTC. Drawing the rest from reference TRBV9 and TRBJ1-2, the complete variable domain is DSGVTQTPKHLITATGQRVTLRCSPRSGDLSVYWYQQSLDQGLQFLIQYYNGEERAKGNILERFSAQQFPDLHSELNLSSLELGDSALYFCASSAGHRYTFGSGTRLTVV.

This sequence joins TRBV4-1 and TRBJ2-5, with 12 bases fitting TRBD2. There are 16 residues in the CDR3. Per germline, CDR1 MGHRA and CDR2 YSYEKL. V gave up 1 base and J gave up 4 bases; unmatched junction bases: 4. CDR3 bases: TGCGCCAGCAGCCAAGGAGAGACTAGCGGGAGAGAGACCCAGTACTTC. As protein: CASSQGETSGRETQYF.

The chain carries TRBV5-8 and TRBJ1-1; D unclear. In germline, CDR1 is SGHTS, CDR2 YDEGEE. The CDR3 is 11 residues long. V lost 0 bases and J 7 bases, leaving 4 bases between the germline ends. CDR3 loop: CASSLVREAFF. CDR3 bases: TGTGCCAGCAGCTTGGTTCGTGAAGCTTTCTTT. The full variable domain, rest sourced from reference TRBV5-8 and TRBJ1-1, is EAGVTQSPTHLIKTRGQQATLRCSPISGHTSVYWYQQALGLGLQFLLWYDEGEERNRGNFPPRFSGRQFPNYSSELNVNALELEDSALYLCASSLVREAFFGQGTRLTVV.

The chain carries TRBV4-2 and TRBJ2-1; perhaps TRBD2 as D (6 bases). The length of the CDR3 is 13 residues. V dropped 3 bases and J dropped 8 bases, with 11 bases sitting between them. CDR1 is LGHNA and CDR2 is YNFKEQ in the germline V gene. The CDR3 is CASSQRGTHEQFF. The DNA for the CDR3 is TGTGCCAGCAGCCAGCGGGGCACCCATGAGCAGTTCTTC.

This chain connects TRBV4-2 to TRBJ2-2; the D gene is possibly TRBD1 (5 bases). Trimming cost V 1 base and J 3 bases, with 6 bases left between them. Germline lookup yields CDR1 LGHNA and CDR2 YNFKEQ. The CDR3 length is 14 residues. The CDR3, as DNA: TGTGCCAGCAGCCAAGTCAGGGACACCGGGGAGCTGTTTTTT. Translation gives CASSQVRDTGELFF.

The chain has TRBV2 and TRBJ1-2; no clear D gene. This CDR3 contains 13 residues. The V end lost 2 bases, the J end lost 3 bases, and 7 bases lay between the germline ends. The germline CDR1 and CDR2 sequences are SNHLY and FYNNEI. The CDR3 here is CASSETRYYGYTF. In nucleotides, the CDR3 is TGTGCCAGCAGTGAAACGAGATACTATGGCTACACCTTC. The whole variable domain, remainder taken from reference TRBV2 and TRBJ1-2, is EPEVTQTPSHQVTQMGQEVILRCVPISNHLYFYWYRQILGQKVEFLVSFYNNEISEKSEIFDDQFSVERPDGSNFTLKIRSTKLEDSAMYFCASSETRYYGYTFGSGTRLTVV.

The rearrangement uses TRBV4-3 and TRBJ2-1; 13 positions agree with TRBD2. The CDR3 consists of 16 residues. The germline CDR1 and CDR2 sequences are LGHNA and YSLEER. The V gene end was trimmed by 3 bases and the J gene end by 5 bases; junction bases not matched to a gene: 4. The CDR3 DNA sequence: TGCGCCAGCAGCCAGAGGACTAGCGGGAGAGACAATGAGCAGTTCTTC. Residues: CASSQRTSGRDNEQFF.

The count of this clone is one. This chain joins TRBV5-6 and TRBJ2-3; D possibly corresponds to TRBD1 (6 bases). The CDR3 extends over 15 amino acids. Germline CDR1 and CDR2: SGHDT and YYEEEE. Trimming shortened V by 3 bases and J by 7 bases, and 18 bases separated the two germline ends. CDR3: CASSSTDSQGNTQYF. The CDR3 DNA is TGTGCCAGCAGCTCTACAGATTCACAGGGAAATACGCAGTATTTT. Variable domain in full (rest from reference TRBV5-6 and TRBJ2-3): DAGVTQSPTHLIKTRGQQVTLRCSPKSGHDTVSWYQQALGQGPQFIFQYYEEEERQRGNFPDRFSGHQFPNYSSELNVNALLLGDSALYLCASSSTDSQGNTQYFGPGTRLTVL.

The chain joins TRBV10-3 to TRBJ1-6; the match to TRBD1 covers 9 bases. The length of the CDR3 is 14 residues. J lost 9 bases, V lost 6 bases, and 6 bases had no gene match. The germline CDR1 and CDR2 sequences are ENHRY and SYGVKD. Here the CDR3 reads CAIRGDRVGSPLHF. In DNA, the CDR3 is TGTGCCATCAGGGGGGACAGGGTGGGTTCACCCCTCCACTTT.

This sequence joins TRBV4-3 and TRBJ2-1; 10 nucleotides line up with TRBD2. CDR3 size: 17 residues. The J segment lost 8 bases and the V segment lost 4 bases, leaving 14 bases of the junction unmatched. Germline V gene sequence: CDR1 LGHNA, CDR2 YSLEER. CDR3 sequence reads: CASSPVSGGAEVYEQFF. The CDR3 DNA sequence: TGCGCCAGCAGCCCCGTAAGCGGGGGGGCCGAAGTCTATGAGCAGTTCTTC.

The V and J genes are TRBV6-6 and TRBJ1-4; D is perhaps TRBD1 (6 bases). CDR1 and CDR2 from the germline V gene are MNHNY and SVGAGI (reference sequence). CDR3 length: 15 residues. Trimming pared 2 bases from V and 3 bases from J, leaving 10 bases between. CDR3 loop: CASSYKDSSNEKLFF. In DNA, the CDR3 is TGTGCCAGCAGTTACAAGGACAGCTCTAATGAAAAACTGTTTTTT.

This clone was recorded only once. The genes are TRBV6-6 and TRBJ2-1, with unresolved D. Germline CDR1 is MNHNY and CDR2 is SVGAGI (reference sequence). Deletions cut 5 bases from V and 3 bases from J, with 17 bases between. This CDR3 has 16 residues. CDR3 coding DNA: TGTGCCAGCAGTACTACTATGCTCCTACTCTACAATGAGCAGTTCTTC. The encoded protein is CASSTTMLLLYNEQFF.

The chain carries TRBV27 and TRBJ2-3; 10 nucleotides match TRBD2. This CDR3 contains 15 residues. Germline CDR1 is MNHEY and CDR2 is SMNVEV (reference sequence). V dropped 7 bases and J dropped 2; count of bases not matched to a gene: 6. The CDR3: CASTGLADNTDTQYF. The DNA for the CDR3 is TGTGCCAGCACAGGACTAGCGGACAACACAGATACGCAGTATTTT.

The V call is TRBV5-1, the J call TRBJ1-2, with D possibly matching TRBD1 (5 bases). Trimming took 7 bases from V and 6 from J, leaving 19 bases between them. CDR3 length equals 14 residues. Per the germline V gene, CDR1 is SGHRS and CDR2 is YFSETQ. The DNA for the CDR3 is TGCGCCAGCTCCTCGGAGAGACAGACTGATGGCTACACCTTC. Amino acid sequence: CASSSERQTDGYTF.